The entry that follows covers one TCR beta chain sequence. This CDR3 contains 15 residues. Losses at the gene ends were 5 bases for V and 5 bases for J; bases not matched to a gene: 6. This specimen comes from a study of response to subunit inactivated influenza vaccine. TCRdb re-called the RT-PCR reads with MiXCR, one entry per CDR3 protein. The repertoire holds more than 500,000 distinct CDR3 sequences, with 11% as singletons. The same sample was also used in a study of T cells expressing NK-cell markers. As that report states: For TCR beta, cDNA was produced by 5'RACE template switching with UMIs. CD3+CD56+NKG2C+, CD3+CD56+NKG2C- and CD3+CD56-NKG2C+ T cells, once sorted, supplied the TCR beta repertoires. Eight donors were sequenced, seven testing HCMV-seropositive and one testing seronegative.

This specimen consisted of PBMCs from blood, obtained on the day of vaccination. The TCR originated in a man aged 45 to 65 who received an inactivated influenza vaccine. The J gene is TRBJ1-4, the V gene TRBV12-3 or TRBV12-4; 9 bases match TRBD1. CDR3 DNA sequence: TGTGCCAGCAGTCGCGACAGGGGGAGAAATGAAAAACTGTTTTTT. Translation gives CASSRDRGRNEKLFF.